The 5 T cell receptor beta chains below come from one sample, sequenced in a study of preoperative IRX-2 immunotherapy in early breast cancer. The assay was immunoSEQ multiplex PCR, and TCRdb's table has in-frame clones only and misses some. Among 40,000 to 50,000 clones listed, approximately 75% were seen once. As for treatment: preoperative locoregional IRX-2 cytokine immunotherapy. The material was tumor tissue, obtained after IRX-2 immunotherapy. These receptors came from a human donor with breast cancer.

The gene calls are TRBV5-1 and TRBJ2-1, with D possibly being TRBD1 (6 bases). Germline V CDR1 and CDR2: SGHRS, YFSETQ. V was trimmed by 0 bases and J by 7 bases, leaving 11 bases between them. This CDR3 comprises 14 residues. This CDR3 reads CASSLAGGGNEQFF. Written as DNA, the CDR3 is TGCGCCAGCAGCTTGGCTGGGGGCGGTAATGAGCAGTTCTTC.

In its sample, this clone was seen a few times. V gene TRBV6-8 combines with J gene TRBJ2-7; TRBD1 matches at 10 bases. Germline-derived CDR1 and CDR2 are MNHGY and SAAAGT. The trim removed 7 bases at V and 4 bases at J, leaving 7 bases unmatched. This CDR3 has 14 amino acids. CDR3: CASMRDRGNYEQYF. In DNA, the CDR3 is TGTGCCAGCATGCGGGACAGGGGTAATTACGAGCAGTACTTC.

This rearrangement joins TRBV29-1 to TRBJ2-2, with unresolved D. This CDR3 is built from 13 residues. Germline lookup yields CDR1 SQVTM and CDR2 ANQGSEA. Between the trimmed V and J ends, which lost 1 base and 0 bases, there was a span of 3 bases. This CDR3 is CSVEGPNTGELFF. CDR3 sequence (DNA): TGCAGCGTTGAAGGGCCGAACACCGGGGAGCTGTTTTTT.

The chain couples TRBV11-3 to TRBJ2-7, with D possibly called TRBD1 or TRBD2 (5 bases each). V gave up 0 bases and J gave up 4 bases, with 13 bases separating them. The CDR3 is made up of 15 amino acids. Germline CDR1 SGHNT, CDR2 YENEEA. DNA for the CDR3: TGTGCCAGCAGCTTAGATTTTGGGACCCGGTACGAGCAGTACTTC. It translates to CASSLDFGTRYEQYF.

J is TRBJ1-3 and V is TRBV5-1; 8 nucleotides align to TRBD1. The CDR3 has 15 amino acids. Germline V gene data show CDR1 as SGHRS and CDR2 as YFSETQ. V was clipped by 0 bases and J by 8 bases; unmatched bases: 7. CDR3 DNA sequence: TGCGCCAGCAGCTTGGACGGGACAGGCGTGGACACCATATATTTT. Amino acids: CASSLDGTGVDTIYF. Full variable domain (remainder filled in from reference TRBV5-1 and TRBJ1-3): KAGVTQTPRYLIKTRGQQVTLSCSPISGHRSVSWYQQTPGQGLQFLFEYFSETQRNKGNFPGRFSGRQFSNSRSEMNVSTLELGDSALYLCASSLDGTGVDTIYFGEGSWLTVV.